Included here is one T cell receptor (beta chain) sequence, with context. This clone's antigen is unknown. Within one base of it there is no much larger clone, and no base qualities were kept. Genomic DNA was isolated from the sorted cells so that the TCRbeta CDR3 region could be sequenced. The immunoSEQ Assay was used to sequence the TCRbeta CDR3 regions. TCRdb holds this immuneACCESS table with in-frame rearrangements only. Some clones are missing; in checked studies, unresolved V genes explain under half, and the rest has no known cause. The sample table shows roughly 15,000 clones, and roughly 82% are seen once. The leading ten clones occupy about two fifths of the sample. The trial excluded patients who had a history of autoimmune disease or who were on systemic immunosuppression. In every dose cohort, peripheral blood was drawn for TCR sequencing at baseline, cycle 4 day 1, and cycle 7 day 1. The samples were drawn from a first-in-human, open-label, multicenter phase I dose-escalation trial of ivuxolimab. The trial enrolled adults with locally advanced or metastatic head and neck squamous cell, hepatocellular, melanoma or renal cell carcinoma. Before TCR sequencing, CD4+ T cells and CD8+ T cells from peripheral blood were sorted into separate populations.

These data belong to a study of OX40 agonist ivuxolimab in advanced cancers. Some background on the complete study: Ivuxolimab was a fully human IgG2 agonistic monoclonal antibody targeting the costimulatory receptor OX40 (CD134). Intravenous ivuxolimab was administered to patients every 2 weeks at six dose levels: 0.01, 0.1, 0.3, 1.5, 3 and 10 mg/kg. Among the 50 to 55 dose-escalation patients, roughly 20 had hepatocellular carcinoma, around 15 melanoma, 9 renal cell carcinoma and 9 head and neck cancer. A male proportion of under 85% and a mean age of about 60 years, ranging from roughly 23 to 90, were recorded for the dose-escalation cohort. Patients were allowed to have had prior anti-PD-1, anti-PD-L1 or anti-CTLA-4 therapy, and 40% to 45% of the dose-escalation patients had previously received checkpoint inhibitors. Partial responses occurred in three dose-escalation patients: two with cutaneous melanoma and one with hepatocellular carcinoma. Peripheral TCRbeta sequencing aimed to test whether ivuxolimab altered TCR sequence diversity and caused clonal T-cell expansion. The paper covers the monotherapy dose-escalation part of the phase I ivuxolimab trial, which included N of about 50 patients. Broader findings and caveats from the paper: Antigen specificity was not determined for the clonally expanded peripheral T cells. In the 0.1-3.0 mg/kg groups, partial responders were among the patients with the lowest normalized peripheral clonal expansion, particularly in CD8+ T cells. Low levels of normalized T-cell clonal expansion were also seen in some nonresponding patients. Clonal expansion of both CD4+ and CD8+ blood T cells was observed from baseline to week 6 at doses 0.1 to 3.0 mg/kg. After ivuxolimab, CD8+ T cells had more expanded clones than CD4+ T cells on average.

This specimen consisted of CD4+ or CD8+ T cells sorted from blood, obtained in a trial of the OX40 agonist ivuxolimab. The clonotype comes from an adult with an advanced solid tumor such as melanoma, head and neck, liver or kidney cancer.

The nucleotides read TGTGCCACCAGCCGGGAGGGGACAGATACGCAGTATTTT. This codes for CATSREGTDTQYF. This receptor chain uses TRBV25-1 and TRBJ2-3; 8 central bases correspond to TRBD2. For this chain, trimming is 10 bases at the V end and 3 bases at the J end, and the number of junction bases without a gene match is 6. CDR1 and CDR2 are drawn from the germline V gene: MGHDK, SYGVNS. Including cysteine and phenylalanine, the CDR3 has 13 amino acids. Solely the CDR3 DNA is kept, with 39 bases framed from the first base.